Below are 30 T cell receptor beta chains sequenced from a single sample in a study of T-cell memory formation after mild COVID-19. One entry per CDR3 protein, called by TCRdb with MiXCR from the 5' RACE reads. This table has hundreds of thousands of distinct CDR3 sequences, around 15% appearing once. Sequencing used PBMCs or a T cell subset sorted from them (not recorded which). All receptors come from an adult woman who had mild COVID-19 (a few samples of this study predate the infection). Cell type and time point are not known.

This clonotype turned up a few times. The chain joins TRBV7-8 to TRBJ2-7, with D perhaps TRBD2 (6 bases). The CDR3 totals 18 residues. The germline gives CDR1 SGHVS, CDR2 FQNEAQ. Trimming stripped 4 bases from V and 0 bases from J, with 22 bases between. The DNA of the CDR3 is TGTGCCAGCAGCTACGTCCCCCCCGGGCGGGGTGGCTCCTACGAGCAGTACTTC. The encoded protein is CASSYVPPGRGGSYEQYF.

The gene calls are TRBV7-9 and TRBJ1-2; D is undetermined. This CDR3 region has 15 residues. Trimming took 3 bases from V and 2 from J, leaving 13 bases between them. Germline values: CDR1 SEHNR, CDR2 FQNEAQ (reference sequence). As DNA, the CDR3 is TGTGCCAGCAGCTTTGGAGGTAACCCAAACTATGGCTACACCTTC. Residues: CASSFGGNPNYGYTF.

This clonotype was detected a few times. V is TRBV7-8 and J is TRBJ2-3; tentative D call: TRBD2 (5 bases). The CDR3 covers 15 residues. V lost 5 bases, J lost 5 bases, and 17 bases lay in between. CDR1 and CDR2 (germline): SGHVS, FQNEAQ. The CDR3 region has the DNA TGTGCCAGCAGCCCAAGTGAGGCCGGAGGAGATACGCAGTATTTT. It translates to CASSPSEAGGDTQYF.

V usage is TRBV19 and J usage is TRBJ1-1; TRBD1 matches at 9 bases. CDR3 length equals 16 residues. Germline V gives CDR1 LNHDA, CDR2 SQIVND (reference sequence). The V gene end was trimmed by 1 base and the J gene end by 1 base; junction bases not matched to a gene: 4. CDR3 bases: TGTGCCAGTAGTATAGTTCTGGGACAGGGGAACACTGAAGCTTTCTTT. Amino acids: CASSIVLGQGNTEAFF.

This clonotype was detected a few times. The J gene is TRBJ2-7, the V gene TRBV6-6; D perhaps matches TRBD1 (5 bases). The germline gives CDR1 MNHNY, CDR2 SVGAGI (reference sequence). The V gene lost 5 bases and the J gene lost 0 bases, with 14 bases spanning the gap. The CDR3 totals 15 residues. CDR3 DNA sequence: TGTGCCAGCAGTCAAGGACAAGGAGCCTCCTACGAGCAGTACTTC. It yields the protein CASSQGQGASYEQYF.

This clonotype was observed a few times. V gene TRBV24-1 combines with J gene TRBJ2-3; D unresolved. Trimming pared 3 bases from V and 2 bases from J, leaving 8 bases between. This CDR3 is built from 14 residues. Germline V gives CDR1 KGHDR, CDR2 SFDVKD. Here the CDR3 reads CATSDRGATDTQYF. The CDR3 coding sequence is TGTGCCACCAGTGATAGAGGAGCCACAGATACGCAGTATTTT.

The gene calls are TRBV6-5 and TRBJ2-3; the match to TRBD1 covers 7 bases. Germline V gene lookup returns CDR1 MNHEY and CDR2 SVGAGI. J was trimmed by 4 bases and V by 4 bases; bases with no gene match: 5. The CDR3 consists of 14 residues. The CDR3 bases are TGTGCCAGCAGTTCACAGGGGATTGCAGATACGCAGTATTTT. Amino acid sequence: CASSSQGIADTQYF.

This clonotype was seen more than once but under ten times. The chain joins TRBV23-1 to TRBJ1-1, with no clear D. TRBV23-1 is an ORF, with its function uncertain. The CDR3 is made up of 14 amino acids. Trimming left V 8 bases short and J 4 bases short, with 17 bases between. CDR3 DNA: TGCGCCAGCCGCTCGGTCTGGGCGGCCACTGAAGCTTTCTTT. Protein sequence: CASRSVWAATEAFF.

The chain recombines TRBV18 with TRBJ2-1, with TRBD1 matching 7 bases. V shed 1 base and J 7 bases; nucleotides not matched to a gene: 7. Germline-derived CDR1 and CDR2 are KGHSH and LQKENI. This CDR3 region has 15 residues. CDR3 amino acids: CASSPLETGLNEQFF. The DNA for the CDR3 is TGTGCCAGCTCACCACTGGAGACAGGGCTGAATGAGCAGTTCTTC.

This clonotype was observed a few times. The chain has TRBV20-1 and TRBJ2-5; 7 nucleotides line up with TRBD1. Germline loops: CDR1 DFQATT, CDR2 SNEGSKA (reference sequence). This CDR3 has 14 amino acids. J lost 1 base, V lost 3 bases, and 5 bases had no gene match. The CDR3 loop is CSASSGGSQETQYF. CDR3 DNA: TGCAGTGCTAGTTCAGGGGGATCCCAAGAGACCCAGTACTTC.

This clonotype was found a few times. V and J are TRBV7-8 and TRBJ2-7; 8 bases fit TRBD2. V was pared by 5 bases and J by 1 base, with 13 bases of the junction left unmatched. The CDR3 length is 17 residues. Germline V gives CDR1 SGHVS, CDR2 FQNEAQ. CDR3 coding DNA: TGTGCCAGCAGCCCCCGGGAGGGAACGTTGGGGTCCTACGAGCAGTACTTC. Protein product: CASSPREGTLGSYEQYF.

This sequence joins TRBV5-1 and TRBJ2-7, with D possibly being TRBD1 (5 bases). Germline assignment: CDR1 SGHRS and CDR2 YFSETQ. V was pared by 4 bases and J by 3 bases, with 11 bases between. This CDR3 comprises 13 residues. The CDR3 DNA reads TGCGCCAGCAGCCCCCTGACAGACTACGAGCAGTACTTC. Translation: CASSPLTDYEQYF. Full variable domain (rest looked up from reference TRBV5-1 and TRBJ2-7): KAGVTQTPRYLIKTRGQQVTLSCSPISGHRSVSWYQQTPGQGLQFLFEYFSETQRNKGNFPGRFSGRQFSNSRSEMNVSTLELGDSALYLCASSPLTDYEQYFGPGTRLTVT.

This clonotype has a handful of counts. The rearrangement uses TRBV4-3 and TRBJ2-3, with 8 bases fitting TRBD1. The V and J ends lost 2 bases and 2 bases, in that order; junction bases with no gene match: 6. The CDR3 consists of 16 residues. CDR1 LGHNA and CDR2 YSLEER come from the germline V gene. The CDR3 coding sequence is TGCGCCAGCAGCCAAACACCGGGACAGGTCACAGATACGCAGTATTTT. Translating gives CASSQTPGQVTDTQYF.

The chain employs TRBV3-1 and TRBJ1-1; no reliable D call. The CDR3 runs to 13 residues. Germline CDR1 LGHDT, CDR2 YNNKEL (reference sequence). The ends were cut back, 3 bases at V and 5 bases at J, with 10 bases in the middle. CDR3: CASSQDSWTEAFF. The CDR3 coding sequence is TGTGCCAGCAGCCAGGATAGTTGGACTGAAGCTTTCTTT. Filled out from reference TRBV3-1 and TRBJ1-1, the complete variable domain reads DTAVSQTPKYLVTQMGNDKSIKCEQNLGHDTMYWYKQDSKKFLKIMFSYNNKELIINETVPNRFSPKSPDKAHLNLHINSLELGDSAVYFCASSQDSWTEAFFGQGTRLTVV.

This clonotype turned up a few times. The chain recombines TRBV9 with TRBJ1-4; D not resolved. The ends were cut back, 3 bases at V and 7 bases at J, with 10 bases in the middle. Germline lookup yields CDR1 SGDLS and CDR2 YYNGEE. The CDR3 has 13 residues. The CDR3, as DNA: TGTGCCAGCAGCGCAGATTCTAGTGAAAAACTGTTTTTT. It codes for CASSADSSEKLFF.

The rearrangement joins TRBV5-1 to TRBJ2-3; D not resolved. Trimming pared 6 bases from V and 0 bases from J, leaving 14 bases between. Germline CDR1 reads SGHRS; CDR2 reads YFSETQ. The CDR3 length is 15 residues. The CDR3 nucleotides read TGCGCCAGCACCTCGGCTGGTCAGAGCACAGATACGCAGTATTTT. It yields the protein CASTSAGQSTDTQYF.

The chain joins TRBV18 to TRBJ2-7, with D possibly TRBD2 on 6 matching bases. The germline V gene encodes CDR1 KGHSH and CDR2 LQKENI. The CDR3 is 12 amino acids. V lost 3 bases to trimming and J lost 6 bases, with 9 bases between them. The CDR3 loop reads CASSPLGGEQYV. CDR3 DNA: TGTGCCAGCTCACCTTTGGGGGGCGAGCAGTACGTC.

For the CDR3, the DNA is TGTGCCAGCAGCTTACAGGGGACCCACACTGAAGCTTTCTTT. Protein product: CASSLQGTHTEAFF. V is TRBV11-2 and J is TRBJ1-1; D possibly corresponds to TRBD1 (6 bases). The V and J ends lost 2 bases and 3 bases respectively, with 10 bases between them. Germline V lookup: CDR1 SGHAT, CDR2 FQNNGV. The CDR3 is made up of 14 amino acids.

This clonotype was observed a handful of times. The chain has TRBV6-2 or TRBV6-3 and TRBJ2-7, with D perhaps matching TRBD2 (6 bases). Trimming took 6 bases from V and 3 from J, leaving 15 bases between them. This CDR3 is 14 amino acids long. Germline V gene lookup returns CDR1 MNHEY and CDR2 SVGEGT. DNA of the CDR3: TGTGCCAGCAGCACCGGGATCGGGGGCTACGAGCAGTACTTC. Encoded protein: CASSTGIGGYEQYF.

This clonotype was counted only a few times. The chain recombines TRBV12-3 or TRBV12-4 with TRBJ2-3, with 12 positions matching TRBD2. CDR3 length: 15 residues. Unmatched junction bases numbered 0, after V lost 4 bases and J lost 1 base. CDR3 DNA: TGTGCCAGCAGTTGGACTAGCGGGGGCACAGATACGCAGTATTTT. The encoded protein is CASSWTSGGTDTQYF.

The CDR3 is CASRRDSVTYEQYF. The CDR3 region has the DNA TGTGCCAGCAGAAGGGACAGCGTCACTTACGAGCAGTACTTC. The chain uses TRBV6-5 and TRBJ2-7, with TRBD1 identical over 7 bases. The CDR3 consists of 14 residues. Germline V gene data show CDR1 as MNHEY and CDR2 as SVGAGI. J was trimmed by 4 bases and V by 6 bases; bases with no gene match: 9.

This clonotype has only a few counts. The chain couples TRBV4-3 to TRBJ2-3, with 9 bases matching TRBD2. CDR3 length equals 17 residues. J lost 6 bases, V lost 0 bases, and 10 bases had no gene match. CDR1 is LGHNA and CDR2 is YSLEER in the germline V gene. CDR3 DNA: TGCGCCAGCAGCCAAGATCTCGAGCGGGAGGTTACGGATACGCAGTATTTT. This translates into CASSQDLEREVTDTQYF.

A few counts support this clonotype. The chain recombines TRBV14 with TRBJ2-7, with TRBD1 matching over 11 bases. V shed 1 base and J 1 base; nucleotides not matched to a gene: 12. The CDR3 has 19 residues. CDR1 SGHDN and CDR2 FVKESK come from the germline V gene. CDR3 amino acids: CASSQGPDRGRYLSYEQYF. For the CDR3, the DNA is TGTGCCAGCAGCCAAGGTCCGGACAGGGGGCGATATTTATCCTACGAGCAGTACTTC.

This clonotype has only one observation. The genes are TRBV4-1 and TRBJ2-1, with 7 nucleotides matching TRBD2. Germline V CDR1 and CDR2: MGHRA, YSYEKL. This CDR3 region has 16 residues. Trimming took 4 bases from V and 0 from J; bases not matched to a gene: 6. The DNA for the CDR3 is TGCGCCAGCAGCCGAGCTAGCGGAAACTCCTACAATGAGCAGTTCTTC. It codes for CASSRASGNSYNEQFF.

This clonotype was counted a few times. The V call is TRBV4-1, the J call TRBJ2-1; TRBD2 might be the D (6 bases). V lost 4 bases to trimming and J lost 4 bases, with 17 bases between them. CDR3 length: 16 residues. Germline CDR1 MGHRA, CDR2 YSYEKL. CDR3 region: CASSPGAGTLYNEQFF. As DNA, the CDR3 is TGCGCCAGCAGCCCCGGGGCCGGGACTCTGTACAATGAGCAGTTCTTC.

The V call is TRBV15, the J call TRBJ2-5; no clear D gene. There are 13 residues in the CDR3. Germline loops: CDR1 LNHNV, CDR2 YYDKDF (reference sequence). The germline V and J ends were trimmed by 4 bases and 8 bases, with 14 bases remaining between them. The CDR3 nucleotides read TGTGCCACCAGCACCCGGCCTGGGGAAACCCAGTACTTC. Protein product: CATSTRPGETQYF.

This clonotype has only a few counts. Here the CDR3 reads CATSRGLAVSYNEQFF. CDR3 nucleotides: TGTGCCACCAGCAGAGGACTAGCGGTCTCCTACAATGAGCAGTTCTTC. V and J are TRBV15 and TRBJ2-1; 9 nucleotides agree with TRBD2. The J segment lost 0 bases and the V segment lost 1 base, leaving 1 base of the junction unmatched. This CDR3 region has 16 residues. Germline V CDR1 and CDR2: LNHNV, YYDKDF (reference sequence). The variable domain in full, completed from reference TRBV15 and TRBJ2-1, reads DAMVIQNPRYQVTQFGKPVTLSCSQTLNHNVMYWYQQKSSQAPKLLFHYYDKDFNNEADTPDNFQSRRPNTSFCFLDIRSPGLGDTAMYLCATSRGLAVSYNEQFFGPGTRLTVL.

The chain is built from TRBV6-5 and TRBJ1-1, with D perhaps matching TRBD1 (5 bases). The germline V and J ends were trimmed by 2 bases and 4 bases, with 8 bases remaining between them. Germline CDR1 reads MNHEY; CDR2 reads SVGAGI. The CDR3 length is 13 residues. CDR3 protein: CASSYMGGTEAFF. CDR3 sequence (DNA): TGTGCCAGCAGTTACATGGGGGGCACTGAAGCTTTCTTT.

In DNA, the CDR3 is TGCAGCGTCTCTTCAGCCTTAGCGGGAGTCTACAATGAGCAGTTCTTC. Translation gives CSVSSALAGVYNEQFF. The chain employs TRBV29-1 and TRBJ2-1, with 9 bases identical to TRBD2. This CDR3 spans 16 amino acids. Germline V CDR1 and CDR2: SQVTM, ANQGSEA. The V and J ends lost 6 bases and 3 bases, in that order; junction bases with no gene match: 12.

The sample holds a few counts of this clonotype. This chain joins TRBV7-9 and TRBJ1-1; D not certain. The germline V gene has CDR1 SEHNR and CDR2 FQNEAQ (reference sequence). Trimming removed 5 bases at V and 4 bases at J, with 14 bases between. CDR3 length: 14 amino acids. DNA for the CDR3: TGTGCCAGCAGCCCCTTGATAGGTGGCACTGAAGCTTTCTTT. Protein sequence: CASSPLIGGTEAFF. The whole variable domain, remainder taken from reference TRBV7-9 and TRBJ1-1, is DTGVSQNPRHKITKRGQNVTFRCDPISEHNRLYWYRQTLGQGPEFLTYFQNEAQLEKSRLLSDRFSAERPKGSFSTLEIQRTEQGDSAMYLCASSPLIGGTEAFFGQGTRLTVV.